This T cell receptor beta chain was sequenced in a study of T cells in localized non-small cell lung cancer. Assay used: immunoSEQ multiplex PCR; TCRdb lists only in-frame clones, some missing. The table lists about 30,000 clones, less than 90% of them singletons. This clone was seen just once. Its matching antigen is unknown. Findings and caveats of the study: The study sequenced only one region of the tumor. As a result, intratumor heterogeneity could not be excluded and remains possible.

The CDR3 has 15 amino acids. V shed 5 bases and J 4 bases; nucleotides not matched to a gene: 7. The germline V gene has CDR1 SEHNR and CDR2 FQNEAQ (reference sequence). Sequenced here: peripheral blood, sampled before any cancer treatment. The sequence was obtained from a female donor over 55 with stage I lung adenocarcinoma. This chain links TRBV7-9 with TRBJ1-1; 10 bases map to TRBD1. For the CDR3, the DNA is TGTGCCAGCAGCCGGGACAGGGGAAGGAGCACTGAAGCTTTCTTT. Amino acid sequence: CASSRDRGRSTEAFF.